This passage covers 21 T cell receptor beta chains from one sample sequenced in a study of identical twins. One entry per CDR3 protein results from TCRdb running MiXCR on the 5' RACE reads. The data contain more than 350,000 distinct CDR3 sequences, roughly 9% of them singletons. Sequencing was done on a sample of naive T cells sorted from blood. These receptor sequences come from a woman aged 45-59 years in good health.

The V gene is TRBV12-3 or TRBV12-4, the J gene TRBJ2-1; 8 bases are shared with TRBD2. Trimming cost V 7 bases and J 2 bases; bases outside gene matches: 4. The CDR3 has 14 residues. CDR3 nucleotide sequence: TGTGCCAGCATGCCGGGACTAGCCTACAATGAGCAGTTCTTC. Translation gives CASMPGLAYNEQFF.

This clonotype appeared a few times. The CDR3 sequence: CSARDSDSWNIQYF. The CDR3 DNA follows: TGCAGTGCTAGAGATTCAGATTCGTGGAACATTCAGTACTTC. The rearrangement joins TRBV20-1 to TRBJ2-4, with unresolved D. The CDR3 runs 14 residues. Trimming left V 0 bases short and J 7 bases short, with 13 bases between. Germline lookup yields CDR1 DFQATT and CDR2 SNEGSKA (reference sequence).

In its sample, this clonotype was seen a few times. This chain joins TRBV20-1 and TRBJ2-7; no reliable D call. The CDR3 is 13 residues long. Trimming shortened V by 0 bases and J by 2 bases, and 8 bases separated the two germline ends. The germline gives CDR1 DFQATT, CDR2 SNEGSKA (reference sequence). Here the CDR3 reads CSARERAAYEQYF. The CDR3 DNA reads TGCAGTGCTAGAGAAAGAGCCGCCTACGAGCAGTACTTC.

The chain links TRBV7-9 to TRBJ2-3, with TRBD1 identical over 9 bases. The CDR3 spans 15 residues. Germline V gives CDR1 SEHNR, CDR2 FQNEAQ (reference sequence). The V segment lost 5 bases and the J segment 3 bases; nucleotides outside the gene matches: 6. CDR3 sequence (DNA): TGTGCCAGCAGCCTACGGACAGGGGTGACAGATACGCAGTATTTT. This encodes CASSLRTGVTDTQYF.

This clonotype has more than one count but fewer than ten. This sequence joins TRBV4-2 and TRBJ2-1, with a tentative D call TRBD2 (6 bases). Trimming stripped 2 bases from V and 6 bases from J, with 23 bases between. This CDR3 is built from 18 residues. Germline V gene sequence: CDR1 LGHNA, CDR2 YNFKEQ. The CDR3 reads CASSQPLAGTGMGNEQFF. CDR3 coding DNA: TGTGCCAGCAGCCAACCCCTGGCGGGAACGGGTATGGGCAATGAGCAGTTCTTC.

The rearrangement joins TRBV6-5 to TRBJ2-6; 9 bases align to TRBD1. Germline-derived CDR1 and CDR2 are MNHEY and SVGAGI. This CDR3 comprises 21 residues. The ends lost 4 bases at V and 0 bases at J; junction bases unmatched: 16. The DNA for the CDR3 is TGTGCCAGCAGTTCCCCTTCGAACAGGGGGCGCTTCTACTCTGGGGCCAACGTCCTGACTTTC. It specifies CASSSPSNRGRFYSGANVLTF.

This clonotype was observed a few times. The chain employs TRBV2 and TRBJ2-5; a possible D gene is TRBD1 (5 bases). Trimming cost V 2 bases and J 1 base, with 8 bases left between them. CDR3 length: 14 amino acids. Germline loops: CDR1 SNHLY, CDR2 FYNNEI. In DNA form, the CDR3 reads TGTGCCAGCAGTGAACAGGGTTCCCAAGAGACCCAGTACTTC. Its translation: CASSEQGSQETQYF.

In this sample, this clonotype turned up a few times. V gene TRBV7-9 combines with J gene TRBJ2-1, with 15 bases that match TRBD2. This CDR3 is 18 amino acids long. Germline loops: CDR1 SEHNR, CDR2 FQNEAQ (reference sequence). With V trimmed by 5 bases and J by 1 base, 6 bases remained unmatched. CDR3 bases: TGTGCCAGCAGCCCTGGACTAGCGGGAGGGCCGTCCTACAATGAGCAGTTCTTC. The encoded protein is CASSPGLAGGPSYNEQFF.

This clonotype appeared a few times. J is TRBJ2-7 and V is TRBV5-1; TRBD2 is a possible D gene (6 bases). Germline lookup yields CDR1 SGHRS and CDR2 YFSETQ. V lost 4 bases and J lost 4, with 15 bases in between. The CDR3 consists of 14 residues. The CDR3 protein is CASSARAGLYEQYV. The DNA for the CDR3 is TGCGCCAGCAGCGCTCGGGCGGGACTGTACGAGCAGTACGTC.

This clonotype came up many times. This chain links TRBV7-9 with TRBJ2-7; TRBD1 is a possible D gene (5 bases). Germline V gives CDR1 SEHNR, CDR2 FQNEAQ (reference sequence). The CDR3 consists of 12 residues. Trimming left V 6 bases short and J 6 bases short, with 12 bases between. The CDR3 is CASSLQAAEQYF. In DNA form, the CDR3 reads TGTGCCAGCAGTCTACAGGCTGCCGAGCAGTACTTC.

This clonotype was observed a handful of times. The CDR3 reads CAISEFKRNTDTQYF. As DNA, the CDR3 is TGTGCCATCAGTGAGTTTAAGCGGAACACAGATACGCAGTATTTT. The V gene is TRBV10-3, the J gene TRBJ2-3, with D maybe TRBD2 (5 bases). Germline V gene sequence: CDR1 ENHRY, CDR2 SYGVKD. CDR3 length: 15 amino acids. V lost 1 base and J 2 bases, leaving 10 bases between the germline ends.

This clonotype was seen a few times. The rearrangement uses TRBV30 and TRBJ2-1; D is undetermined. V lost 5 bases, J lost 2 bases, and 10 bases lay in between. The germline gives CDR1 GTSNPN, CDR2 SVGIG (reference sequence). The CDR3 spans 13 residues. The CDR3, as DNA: TGTGCCTGGTCAGACTCTCCCTACAATGAGCAGTTCTTC. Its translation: CAWSDSPYNEQFF.

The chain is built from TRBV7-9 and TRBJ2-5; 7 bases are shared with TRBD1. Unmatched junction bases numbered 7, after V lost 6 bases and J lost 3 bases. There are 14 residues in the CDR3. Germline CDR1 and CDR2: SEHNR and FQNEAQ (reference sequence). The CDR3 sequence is CASSHLDREETQYF. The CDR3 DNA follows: TGTGCCAGCAGTCATCTTGACAGGGAAGAGACCCAGTACTTC.

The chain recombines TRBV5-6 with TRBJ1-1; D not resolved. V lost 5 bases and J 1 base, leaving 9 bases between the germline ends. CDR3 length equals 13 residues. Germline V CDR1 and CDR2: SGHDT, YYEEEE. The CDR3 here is CASRGRENTEAFF. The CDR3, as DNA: TGTGCCAGCAGGGGTCGAGAGAACACTGAAGCTTTCTTT. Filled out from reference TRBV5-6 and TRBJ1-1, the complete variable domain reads DAGVTQSPTHLIKTRGQQVTLRCSPKSGHDTVSWYQQALGQGPQFIFQYYEEEERQRGNFPDRFSGHQFPNYSSELNVNALLLGDSALYLCASRGRENTEAFFGQGTRLTVV.

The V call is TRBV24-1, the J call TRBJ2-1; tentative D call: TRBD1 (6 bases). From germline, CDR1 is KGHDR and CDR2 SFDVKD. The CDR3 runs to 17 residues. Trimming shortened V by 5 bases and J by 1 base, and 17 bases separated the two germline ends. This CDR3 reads CATSVGARDTSYNEQFF. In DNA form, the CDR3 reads TGTGCCACCAGTGTGGGGGCTCGGGACACATCCTACAATGAGCAGTTCTTC.

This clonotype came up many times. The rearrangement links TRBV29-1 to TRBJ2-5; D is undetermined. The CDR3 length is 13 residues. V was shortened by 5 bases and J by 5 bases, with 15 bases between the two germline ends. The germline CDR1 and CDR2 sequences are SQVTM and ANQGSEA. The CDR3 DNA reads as TGCAGCGTTTTTTTTGGCGGTTTGGAGACCCAGTACTTC. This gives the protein CSVFFGGLETQYF.

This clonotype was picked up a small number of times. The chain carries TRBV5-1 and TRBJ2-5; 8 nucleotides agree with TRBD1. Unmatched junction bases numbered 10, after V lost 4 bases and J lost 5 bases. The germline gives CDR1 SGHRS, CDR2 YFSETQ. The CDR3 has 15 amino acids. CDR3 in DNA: TGCGCCAGCAGCCCCGACAGGGGTTTGTTCGAGACCCAGTACTTC. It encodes CASSPDRGLFETQYF.

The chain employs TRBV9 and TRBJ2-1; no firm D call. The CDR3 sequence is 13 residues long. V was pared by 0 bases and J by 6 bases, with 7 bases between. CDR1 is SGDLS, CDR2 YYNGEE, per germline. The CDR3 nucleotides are TGTGCCAGCAGCGTAGGTTGGCGCAATGAGCAGTTCTTC. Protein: CASSVGWRNEQFF.

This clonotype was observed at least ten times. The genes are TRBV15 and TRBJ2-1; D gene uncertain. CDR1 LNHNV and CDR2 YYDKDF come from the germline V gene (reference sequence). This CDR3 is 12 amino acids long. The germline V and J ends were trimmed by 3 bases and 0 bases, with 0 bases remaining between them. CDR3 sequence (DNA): TGTGCCACCAGCAGCTCCTACAATGAGCAGTTCTTC. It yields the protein CATSSSYNEQFF.

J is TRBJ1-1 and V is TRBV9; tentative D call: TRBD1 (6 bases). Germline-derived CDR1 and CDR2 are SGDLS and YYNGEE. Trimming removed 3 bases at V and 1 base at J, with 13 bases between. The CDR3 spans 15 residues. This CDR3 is CASSDYVGGNTEAFF. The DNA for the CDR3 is TGTGCCAGCAGCGATTACGTAGGGGGGAACACTGAAGCTTTCTTT.

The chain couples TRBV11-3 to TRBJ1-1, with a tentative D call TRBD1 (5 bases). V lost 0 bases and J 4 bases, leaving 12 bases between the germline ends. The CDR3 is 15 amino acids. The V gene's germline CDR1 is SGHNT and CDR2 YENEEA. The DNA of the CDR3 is TGTGCCAGCAGCTTAGATAGTGTTGGGGGCACTGAAGCTTTCTTT. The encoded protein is CASSLDSVGGTEAFF.